These 7 T cell receptor beta chains share one sample of origin, sequenced in a study of blood T cell repertoires in COVID-19. Using immunoSEQ multiplex PCR, the repertoire was profiled, and TCRdb retains in-frame clones only, with some absent. The profile covers tens of thousands of clones, with about four fifths appearing a single time and approximately 0.8% taken by the ten largest. Sequenced: peripheral blood. The receptors were sampled from a woman aged 70-85 years with acute or convalescent COVID-19.

The chain combines TRBV5-1 with TRBJ2-1, with D possibly matching TRBD2 (6 bases). Trimming took 4 bases from V and 8 from J, leaving 10 bases between them. This CDR3 is 12 amino acids long. Looked up from germline, CDR1 is SGHRS and CDR2 is YFSETQ. The CDR3 region is CASSRGGYEQFF. CDR3 coding DNA: TGCGCCAGCAGCCGGGGAGGTTATGAGCAGTTCTTC. The variable domain in full, completed from reference TRBV5-1 and TRBJ2-1, reads KAGVTQTPRYLIKTRGQQVTLSCSPISGHRSVSWYQQTPGQGLQFLFEYFSETQRNKGNFPGRFSGRQFSNSRSEMNVSTLELGDSALYLCASSRGGYEQFFGPGTRLTVL.

The rearrangement links TRBV9 to TRBJ2-5; D remains unclear. Trimming shortened V by 0 bases and J by 4 bases, and 4 bases separated the two germline ends. The germline CDR1 and CDR2 sequences are SGDLS and YYNGEE. This CDR3 comprises 12 residues. The CDR3 loop is CASSVAGETQYF. In DNA form, the CDR3 reads TGTGCCAGCAGCGTAGCCGGAGAGACCCAGTACTTC.

This clone has only a few counts. This chain connects TRBV30 to TRBJ2-1, with 12 bases fitting TRBD2. CDR3 size: 15 residues. J gave up 5 bases and V 5 bases, and 7 bases lay outside the gene matches. Germline loops: CDR1 GTSNPN, CDR2 SVGIG (reference sequence). DNA of the CDR3: TGTGCCTGGGTCGGACTAGCGGGGTTTAACAATGAGCAGTTCTTC. This translates into CAWVGLAGFNNEQFF.

The chain combines TRBV5-4 with TRBJ2-3; TRBD2 matches at 13 bases. The CDR3 has 16 residues. V shed 4 bases and J 3 bases; nucleotides not matched to a gene: 5. In germline, CDR1 is SGHNT, CDR2 YYREEE (reference sequence). Here the CDR3 DNA reads TGTGCCAGCAGCCTATGGACTAGCGGGAGAACAGATACGCAGTATTTT. This codes for CASSLWTSGRTDTQYF.

V and J are TRBV7-3 and TRBJ1-5, with TRBD1 as a possible D gene (6 bases). From germline, CDR1 is SGHTA and CDR2 FQGTGA. The length of the CDR3 is 15 residues. V gave up 1 base and J gave up 2 bases, with 9 bases separating them. CDR3 in DNA: TGTGCCAGCAGCTTAATTGGGGGCGGCAATCAGCCCCAGCATTTT. Amino acids: CASSLIGGGNQPQHF.

The chain employs TRBV5-1 and TRBJ2-3; TRBD2 aligns across 14 bases. With V trimmed by 3 bases and J by 6 bases, 9 bases remained unmatched. This CDR3 has 17 amino acids. The germline V gene has CDR1 SGHRS and CDR2 YFSETQ. Written as DNA, the CDR3 is TGCGCCAGCAGCTGGGGGACTAGCGGGGGTGATCGCGATACGCAGTATTTT. Translating gives CASSWGTSGGDRDTQYF.

In its sample, this clone was seen once. The genes are TRBV12-3 or TRBV12-4 and TRBJ2-3, with D possibly matching TRBD2 (6 bases). The CDR3 has 13 amino acids. The V end lost 6 bases, the J end lost 6 bases, and 13 bases lay between the germline ends. The CDR3 sequence is CASSTVRGDTQYF. In nucleotides, the CDR3 is TGTGCCAGCAGCACCGTCCGGGGGGATACGCAGTATTTT.